This T cell receptor (beta chain) was captured in a study of blood T cell repertoires in COVID-19. Here immunoSEQ multiplex PCR was the method, and the copy in TCRdb shows in-frame clones only, minus some. The repertoire has roughly 170,000 clones, roughly 70% of them found once; the top ten carry under 3.5%. Germline CDR1 LGHDT, CDR2 YNNKEL (reference sequence). After removal of 3 bases from V and 9 bases from J, the junction contained 5 bases not matched to a gene. The CDR3 sequence is 15 residues long. The TCR originated in a woman of 80 years or more with acute or convalescent COVID-19. The sample was peripheral blood. The V call is TRBV3-1 (or the pseudogene TRBV3-2), the J call TRBJ2-3; 14 bases are a match to TRBD2. Written as DNA, the CDR3 is TGTGCCAGCAGCCAGGCGGGACTAGCGGGAGAAACGCAGTATTTT. Protein sequence: CASSQAGLAGETQYF.